This passage covers 31 T cell receptor beta chains from one sample sequenced in a study of T cell changes during pregnancy in multiple sclerosis (dated by TCRdb to about 2019). Libraries came from the immunoSEQ multiplex PCR assay. In its TCRdb copy, this immuneACCESS table keeps in-frame sequences only and misses some clones. Where compared with another copy, unresolved V genes explain less than half of these, and the others have no known cause. This sample gives over 45,000 clones in total; approximately 86% of them show up just once. Of the sample, under 0.45% is held by the ten largest clones. Sequenced material: CD4+ T cells from peripheral blood mononuclear cells, taken in the third trimester of pregnancy. The source is a female donor with multiple sclerosis, enrolled in a pregnancy study.

This clone was observed a handful of times. The genes are TRBV19 and TRBJ1-1; 9 nucleotides match TRBD1. Germline V gene data show CDR1 as LNHDA and CDR2 as SQIVND (reference sequence). CDR3 length: 14 amino acids. The V segment lost 6 bases and the J segment 1 base; nucleotides outside the gene matches: 3. This CDR3 is CASRTGGTNTEAFF. For the CDR3, the DNA is TGTGCCAGTAGGACAGGGGGTACGAACACTGAAGCTTTCTTT.

V usage is TRBV29-1 and J usage is TRBJ1-4, with TRBD1 matching over 7 bases. In germline, CDR1 is SQVTM, CDR2 ANQGSEA. Germline trimming cut 8 bases from V and 3 bases from J; bases unmatched to any gene: 6. The CDR3 sequence is 13 residues long. The DNA for the CDR3 is TGCAGCACCAAGGGGGCAGCTAATGAAAAACTGTTTTTT. Residues: CSTKGAANEKLFF.

The chain couples TRBV25-1 to TRBJ2-7; D is perhaps TRBD1 (5 bases). The V and J ends lost 1 base and 3 bases respectively, with 19 bases between them. Germline assignment: CDR1 MGHDK and CDR2 SYGVNS. This CDR3 spans 17 amino acids. CDR3 sequence reads: CASSELVVATGHYEQYF. For the CDR3, the DNA is TGTGCCAGCAGTGAATTGGTAGTTGCTACAGGCCACTACGAGCAGTACTTC.

The CDR3 reads CASSPTGGNQPQHF. The CDR3 DNA follows: TGTGCCAGTAGTCCGACAGGGGGCAATCAGCCCCAGCATTTT. The rearrangement links TRBV19 to TRBJ1-5; TRBD1 matches at 8 bases. This CDR3 has 14 amino acids. The germline V gene has CDR1 LNHDA and CDR2 SQIVND (reference sequence). Trimming took 5 bases from V and 2 from J; bases not matched to a gene: 2.

This clone was seen only a few times. This chain links TRBV5-6 with TRBJ1-6; 12 bases are shared with TRBD1. V lost 0 bases to trimming and J lost 8 bases; unmatched junction nucleotides: 0. The CDR3 loop spans 15 amino acids. The V gene's germline CDR1 is SGHDT and CDR2 YYEEEE. Here the CDR3 reads CASSLGDRGHSPLHF. Here the CDR3 DNA reads TGTGCCAGCAGCTTGGGGGACAGGGGGCATTCACCCCTCCACTTT. Based on the CDR3 plus reference TRBV5-6 and TRBJ1-6, the full variable domain is DAGVTQSPTHLIKTRGQQVTLRCSPKSGHDTVSWYQQALGQGPQFIFQYYEEEERQRGNFPDRFSGHQFPNYSSELNVNALLLGDSALYLCASSLGDRGHSPLHFGNGTRLTVT.

The chain is built from TRBV29-1 and TRBJ1-1, with TRBD1 identical over 7 bases. This CDR3 is built from 15 residues. The germline V gene has CDR1 SQVTM and CDR2 ANQGSEA. V lost 5 bases to trimming and J lost 3 bases; unmatched junction nucleotides: 12. The CDR3 DNA follows: TGCAGCGTTAAACCGCGGACAGGCAGCGACACTGAAGCTTTCTTT. Protein product: CSVKPRTGSDTEAFF.

V gene TRBV10-3 combines with J gene TRBJ1-1; possibly TRBD1 for D (6 bases). The germline V gene has CDR1 ENHRY and CDR2 SYGVKD. This CDR3 is 17 amino acids long. V was pared by 0 bases and J by 3 bases, with 17 bases between. CDR3 residues: CAISESPGTHSYTEAFF. The CDR3 DNA reads as TGTGCCATCAGTGAGTCCCCCGGGACACACAGTTACACTGAAGCTTTCTTT.

The rearrangement links TRBV5-1 to TRBJ2-7, with a possible D match to TRBD1 (6 bases). V dropped 0 bases and J dropped 1 base, with 14 bases sitting between them. Looked up from germline, CDR1 is SGHRS and CDR2 is YFSETQ. The CDR3 loop spans 16 amino acids. The CDR3: CASSLATTGNSYEQYF. The CDR3 DNA sequence: TGCGCCAGCAGCTTGGCGACTACAGGGAATTCCTACGAGCAGTACTTC.

This clone was counted a few times. The chain recombines TRBV30 with TRBJ1-1; D is undetermined. V dropped 5 bases and J dropped 0 bases, with 4 bases sitting between them. This CDR3 region has 11 residues. Germline CDR1 reads GTSNPN; CDR2 reads SVGIG (reference sequence). CDR3 bases: TGTGCCTGGCGAGTGAACACTGAAGCTTTCTTT. Protein sequence: CAWRVNTEAFF.

The J gene is TRBJ2-5, the V gene TRBV2, with a weak D call TRBD1 (5 bases). V dropped 4 bases and J dropped 1 base, with 7 bases sitting between them. The CDR3 runs to 13 residues. CDR1 and CDR2 from the germline V gene are SNHLY and FYNNEI. This chain's CDR3 is CASSGQLQETQYF. CDR3 nucleotides: TGTGCCAGCAGTGGACAGCTCCAAGAGACCCAGTACTTC.

The CDR3 DNA reads TGTGCCAGTAGTATAATTCCCGGGGGGTCTTACAATGAGCAGTTCTTC. Protein sequence: CASSIIPGGSYNEQFF. The chain is built from TRBV19 and TRBJ2-1; 7 bases match TRBD2. The CDR3 has 16 residues. Per germline, CDR1 LNHDA and CDR2 SQIVND (reference sequence). Germline trimming cut 2 bases from V and 4 bases from J; bases unmatched to any gene: 8.

V and J are TRBV19 and TRBJ2-5, with D perhaps matching TRBD2 (5 bases). This CDR3 region has 13 residues. CDR1 is LNHDA, CDR2 SQIVND, per germline (reference sequence). With 5 bases removed from V and 5 bases from J, the gap between germline ends came to 12 bases. The CDR3 nucleotides read TGTGCCAGTAGTGTCGGGAACGCGGAGACCCAGTACTTC. Its translation is CASSVGNAETQYF.

The V call is TRBV2, the J call TRBJ2-4, with D unclear. The CDR3 consists of 15 residues. V lost 8 bases, J lost 0 bases, and 14 bases lay in between. Per germline, CDR1 SNHLY and CDR2 FYNNEI. CDR3 amino acids: CASWAAALAKNIQYF. The CDR3 DNA sequence: TGTGCCAGCTGGGCCGCAGCACTAGCCAAAAACATTCAGTACTTC.

The chain uses TRBV7-9 and TRBJ1-1; D is unresolved. This CDR3 has 11 amino acids. CDR1 SEHNR and CDR2 FQNEAQ come from the germline V gene (reference sequence). Deletions cut 4 bases from V and 5 bases from J, with 5 bases between. DNA for the CDR3: TGTGCCAGCAGCTCTAAAACTGAAGCTTTCTTT. This encodes CASSSKTEAFF.

The table lists this clone with a count of one. The chain joins TRBV7-9 to TRBJ1-3, with 8 nucleotides matching TRBD1. Trimming took 0 bases from V and 8 from J; bases not matched to a gene: 12. Germline values: CDR1 SEHNR, CDR2 FQNEAQ (reference sequence). CDR3 length equals 17 residues. DNA of the CDR3: TGTGCCAGCAGCTTAGCGGGGTGGGACAGGCACTCGTACACCATATATTTT. The encoded protein is CASSLAGWDRHSYTIYF.

The rearrangement uses TRBV6-1 and TRBJ2-1; TRBD2 aligns across 9 bases. Germline values: CDR1 MNHNS, CDR2 SASEGT. Trimming removed 3 bases from V and 5 bases from J; junction bases left unmatched: 8. The length of the CDR3 is 16 residues. CDR3 region: CASSDSVTSGNNEQFF. The DNA for the CDR3 is TGTGCCAGCAGTGATTCCGTGACTAGCGGAAACAATGAGCAGTTCTTC.

The rearrangement links TRBV5-5 to TRBJ1-6; 7 positions agree with TRBD1. The CDR3 contains 15 residues. After removal of 2 bases from V and 6 bases from J, the junction contained 5 bases not matched to a gene. Per germline, CDR1 SGHKS and CDR2 YYEKEE (reference sequence). The CDR3 coding sequence is TGTGCCAGCAGCTTTGGGACAGATATTAATTCACCCCTCCACTTT. It yields the protein CASSFGTDINSPLHF.

The chain couples TRBV4-3 to TRBJ2-1; 7 bases line up with TRBD1. With V trimmed by 2 bases and J by 7 bases, 11 bases remained unmatched. The CDR3 consists of 16 residues. The germline CDR1 and CDR2 sequences are LGHNA and YSLEER. Here the CDR3 DNA reads TGCGCCAGCAGCCAAACGTCGACAGGGAGATTGAATGAGCAGTTCTTC. This gives the protein CASSQTSTGRLNEQFF.

The chain combines TRBV7-9 with TRBJ1-1; 9 bases map to TRBD1. V gave up 2 bases and J gave up 1 base; unmatched junction bases: 2. The CDR3 totals 15 residues. Germline loops: CDR1 SEHNR, CDR2 FQNEAQ (reference sequence). CDR3 residues: CASSLMGQGNTEAFF. The CDR3, as DNA: TGTGCCAGCAGCTTAATGGGACAGGGGAACACTGAAGCTTTCTTT.

This chain links TRBV6-1 with TRBJ2-1; 7 bases map to TRBD1. The CDR3 is 14 residues long. Losses at the gene ends were 8 bases for V and 1 base for J; bases not matched to a gene: 5. Germline V gene lookup returns CDR1 MNHNS and CDR2 SASEGT. CDR3 amino acids: CASSLDRSYNEQFF. CDR3 in DNA: TGTGCCAGCTCCCTGGACAGGTCCTACAATGAGCAGTTCTTC.

This clone showed up just a few times. This chain joins TRBV2 and TRBJ1-5; a weak D match, TRBD1 (5 bases). The CDR3 is 14 amino acids. V lost 6 bases, J lost 1 base, and 10 bases lay in between. Germline CDR1 is SNHLY and CDR2 is FYNNEI. CDR3 protein: CASRGGLSNQPQHF. CDR3 bases: TGTGCCAGCAGGGGGGGGTTGAGCAATCAGCCCCAGCATTTT.

This chain connects TRBV11-3 to TRBJ2-1; 9 bases agree with TRBD2. Losses at the gene ends were 2 bases for V and 3 bases for J; bases not matched to a gene: 5. CDR1 SGHNT and CDR2 YENEEA come from the germline V gene. This CDR3 has 16 residues. CDR3: CASSLLAGANYNEQFF. In DNA, the CDR3 is TGTGCCAGCAGCTTATTAGCGGGAGCGAACTACAATGAGCAGTTCTTC.

The V call is TRBV21-1, the J call TRBJ1-4. TRBV21-1 is shown as a pseudogene. The CDR3 sequence is 13 residues long. The CDR3 nucleotides read TGTGCCAGCGGAGCGATCGCAAGTGAAAAACTGTTTTTT. It translates to CASGAIASEKLFF.

This clone showed up just once. The V gene is TRBV7-9, the J gene TRBJ2-2, with 8 bases fitting TRBD1. This CDR3 contains 13 residues. After removal of 7 bases from V and 5 bases from J, the junction contained 3 bases not matched to a gene. In germline, CDR1 is SEHNR, CDR2 FQNEAQ (reference sequence). This CDR3 is CASTRQGTGELFF. DNA of the CDR3: TGTGCCAGCACGCGACAGGGGACCGGGGAGCTGTTTTTT.

The J gene is TRBJ1-2, the V gene TRBV14; weak D call: TRBD1 (5 bases). This CDR3 spans 14 amino acids. V was shortened by 5 bases and J by 7 bases, with 17 bases between the two germline ends. Per the germline V gene, CDR1 is SGHDN and CDR2 is FVKESK. In nucleotides, the CDR3 is TGTGCCAGCAGCTCAGCAGGGTCGAGTCTTGGCTACACCTTC. Protein product: CASSSAGSSLGYTF.

The rearrangement uses TRBV5-6 and TRBJ2-7; tentatively, D is TRBD1 (5 bases). Trimming stripped 1 base from V and 6 bases from J, with 5 bases between. The CDR3 covers 11 residues. Germline V gene sequence: CDR1 SGHDT, CDR2 YYEEEE. The CDR3 DNA reads TGTGCCAGCAGCTTGAGGGGCGAGCAGTACTTC. It codes for CASSLRGEQYF.

V is TRBV19 and J is TRBJ2-7; 8 positions agree with TRBD1. J lost 3 bases, V lost 9 bases, and 4 bases had no gene match. This CDR3 region has 12 residues. CDR1 and CDR2 from the germline V gene are LNHDA and SQIVND (reference sequence). The CDR3 nucleotides are TGTGCCAGCGACAGGGGAGACTACGAGCAGTACTTC. Its translation: CASDRGDYEQYF.

This CDR3 reads CASSSETRDRARFF. CDR3 coding DNA: TGTGCCAGCAGCTCCGAGACGAGGGACAGGGCGAGGTTCTTT. V gene TRBV7-2 combines with J gene TRBJ1-1; TRBD1 matches at 9 bases. CDR1 is SGHTA and CDR2 is FQGNSA in the germline V gene. This CDR3 has 14 residues. V was clipped by 4 bases and J by 14 bases; unmatched bases: 14.

This clone appeared a single time. The chain couples TRBV28 to TRBJ1-5; TRBD1 matches at 7 bases. The germline gives CDR1 MDHEN, CDR2 SYDVKM. The trim removed 2 bases at V and 7 bases at J, leaving 5 bases unmatched. The CDR3 has 14 amino acids. Here the CDR3 reads CASSLGTVRQPQHF. In nucleotides, the CDR3 is TGTGCCAGCAGTTTAGGGACAGTTCGGCAGCCCCAGCATTTT. The full variable domain, rest sourced from reference TRBV28 and TRBJ1-5, is DVKVTQSSRYLVKRTGEKVFLECVQDMDHENMFWYRQDPGLGLRLIYFSYDVKMKEKGDIPEGYSVSREKKERFSLILESASTNQTSMYLCASSLGTVRQPQHFGDGTRLSIL.

The chain has TRBV27 and TRBJ2-3, with TRBD2 matching 13 bases. In germline, CDR1 is MNHEY, CDR2 SMNVEV (reference sequence). The CDR3 is 18 residues long. V dropped 3 bases and J dropped 3; count of bases not matched to a gene: 9. The CDR3 region has the DNA TGTGCCAGCAGTTTCCCCGGACTAGCGGGAGAGGAGACAGATACGCAGTATTTT. Encoded protein: CASSFPGLAGEETDTQYF.

This clone is a singleton in its sample. The chain is built from TRBV7-2 and TRBJ1-2; 10 bases match TRBD1. With 1 base clipped from V and 5 bases from J, the junction kept 7 bases outside the gene matches. Germline V gene sequence: CDR1 SGHTA, CDR2 FQGNSA. CDR3 size: 16 residues. CDR3 in amino acids: CASSLDRDRGSYGYTF. For the CDR3, the DNA is TGTGCCAGCAGCTTAGACCGGGACAGGGGCTCATATGGCTACACCTTC.